This record looks at one T cell receptor beta chain sequence and its context. Its antigen is not identified. TCRdb keeps only in-frame clones here, not all; method: immunoSEQ multiplex PCR. The sample contains more than 70,000 clones, approximately 91% of which appear only once. This record comes from a study of T cell responses to AZD1222 COVID-19 vaccine. The analysis combined second doses at about 4 or about 12 weeks. CDR1 is MNHEY, CDR2 SVGAGI, per germline. This CDR3 spans 16 amino acids. V trimming: 0 bases; J trimming: 5 bases; junction bases outside the gene matches: 5. Overall study results and limits: Spike-specific TCR depth and breadth grew after two AZD1222 doses. Clonal diversity was possibly underestimated, and white British individuals and females predominated among donors. Nearly half of the spike-specific TCRs reportedly recognize variant regions that carry no mutations.

The sequencing used peripheral blood, collected 28 days after the second AZD1222 dose. This TCR was sampled from an adult who received the AZD1222 COVID-19 vaccine. The chain is built from TRBV6-5 and TRBJ1-5, with TRBD1 matching 9 bases. CDR3 coding DNA: TGTGCCAGCAGTTACTCGACGGGACAGGGTTATCAGCCCCAGCATTTT. Translated: CASSYSTGQGYQPQHF.